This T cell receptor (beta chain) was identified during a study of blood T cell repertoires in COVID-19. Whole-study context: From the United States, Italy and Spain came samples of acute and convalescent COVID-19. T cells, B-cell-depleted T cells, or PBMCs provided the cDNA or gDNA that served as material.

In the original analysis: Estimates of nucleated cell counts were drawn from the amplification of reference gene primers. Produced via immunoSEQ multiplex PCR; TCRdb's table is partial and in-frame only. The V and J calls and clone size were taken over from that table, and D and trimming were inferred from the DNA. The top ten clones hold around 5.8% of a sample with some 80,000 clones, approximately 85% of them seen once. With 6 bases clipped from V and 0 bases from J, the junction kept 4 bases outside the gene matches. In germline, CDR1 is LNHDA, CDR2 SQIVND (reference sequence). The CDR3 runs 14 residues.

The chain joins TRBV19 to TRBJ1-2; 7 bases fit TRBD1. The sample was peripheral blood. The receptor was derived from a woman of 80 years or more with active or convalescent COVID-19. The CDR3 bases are TGTGCCAGTAGACGACAGGGCGCTAACTATGGCTACACCTTC. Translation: CASRRQGANYGYTF.